Sequencing of this T cell receptor (beta chain) was carried out in a study of cytotoxic CD8 clonotypes in ibrutinib-treated CLL. The CDR3 spans 13 residues. Germline loops: CDR1 SGHDT, CDR2 YYEEEE. V lost 4 bases to trimming and J lost 8 bases, with 15 bases between them. TCRdb's table, derived via immunoSEQ multiplex PCR, lists solely in-frame clones and lacks some. The sample comprises 60,000 to 70,000 clones, less than 75% of which are singletons, and roughly 15% rests with the top ten. TCR beta libraries used about 1.9 micrograms of genomic DNA from cryopreserved PBMCs. The sequencing here drew on PBMCs, taken after 12 months of ibrutinib treatment. The chain links TRBV5-6 to TRBJ1-2; a possible D gene is TRBD1 (6 bases). This clonotype originated in a human donor with chronic lymphocytic leukemia. The CDR3 spells CASSQDRTWGYTF. CDR3 bases: TGTGCCAGCAGCCAAGACAGGACTTGGGGCTACACCTTC.